The 26 T cell receptor beta chains in this list originate from one sample, sequenced in a study of blood T cell repertoires in COVID-19. This table comes from immunoSEQ multiplex PCR, and its TCRdb copy is limited to in-frame clones, with some not included. This sample carries approximately 200,000 clones, around 85% of them seen once, and the ten largest clones take 2.1%. Material for sequencing was peripheral blood. These receptors originate from a man aged 65-85 years with active or convalescent COVID-19.

V and J are TRBV19 and TRBJ1-5, with TRBD1 as a possible D gene (5 bases). V shed 6 bases and J shed 2 bases, with 17 bases lying between them. The CDR3 sequence is 16 residues long. From germline, CDR1 is LNHDA and CDR2 SQIVND (reference sequence). The CDR3 is CASRAGDGNRNQPQHF. Here the CDR3 DNA reads TGTGCCAGTAGGGCGGGGGATGGGAACCGCAATCAGCCCCAGCATTTT.

A few counts support this clone. This chain uses TRBV28 with TRBJ1-6; D is perhaps TRBD1 (5 bases). The V gene's germline CDR1 is MDHEN and CDR2 SYDVKM. This CDR3 region has 14 residues. The V end was cut by 3 bases, the J end by 8 bases, with 11 bases between. CDR3 nucleotides: TGTGCCAGCAGTTTCGGCAGGGTGGATTCACCCCTCCACTTT. Its protein is CASSFGRVDSPLHF.

This sequence joins TRBV19 and TRBJ2-3; possible D gene TRBD2, 6 bases. The CDR3 covers 16 residues. V was pared by 4 bases and J by 1 base, with 15 bases between. Germline lookup yields CDR1 LNHDA and CDR2 SQIVND (reference sequence). The CDR3 nucleotides read TGTGCCAGTAGTAGGGTCTTAATAGCGGGCACAGATACGCAGTATTTT. Its protein is CASSRVLIAGTDTQYF.

The chain combines TRBV11-2 with TRBJ2-5; D might be TRBD2 (6 bases). From germline, CDR1 is SGHAT and CDR2 FQNNGV. Trimming cost V 5 bases and J 5 bases, with 18 bases left between them. The CDR3 is 15 amino acids. The CDR3 is CASSTGSWAGETQYF. CDR3 in DNA: TGTGCCAGCAGCACCGGGAGCTGGGCTGGGGAGACCCAGTACTTC.

V and J are TRBV9 and TRBJ1-1; 8 bases match TRBD1. V was clipped by 8 bases and J by 8 bases; unmatched bases: 5. The germline V gene has CDR1 SGDLS and CDR2 YYNGEE. The CDR3 loop spans 11 amino acids. DNA for the CDR3: TGTGCCAGAGAGTGGACAGGGGAAGCTTTCTTT. It translates to CAREWTGEAFF.

This sequence joins TRBV4-1 and TRBJ2-2, with TRBD1 matching 9 bases. Germline V CDR1 and CDR2: MGHRA, YSYEKL. Trimming cost V 5 bases and J 5 bases; bases outside gene matches: 3. CDR3 length: 14 amino acids. CDR3 in DNA: TGCGCCAGCAGCTTTGACAGGGGGACCGGGGAGCTGTTTTTT. Translating it yields CASSFDRGTGELFF.

The V call is TRBV2, the J call TRBJ1-5; D call uncertain. In germline, CDR1 is SNHLY, CDR2 FYNNEI. V lost 1 base and J lost 3, with 16 bases in between. This CDR3 has 17 amino acids. As DNA, the CDR3 is TGTGCCAGCAGTGAAGTTGGTCGGGAACAGCCCAATCAGCCCCAGCATTTT. It is translated as CASSEVGREQPNQPQHF.

V usage is TRBV6-2 or TRBV6-3 and J usage is TRBJ1-3; TRBD1 might be the D (5 bases). The CDR3 has 19 residues. Germline CDR1 is MNHEY and CDR2 is SVGEGT. V was pared by 1 base and J by 1 base, with 20 bases between. CDR3 amino acids: CASSYYRTRLIESGNTIYF. In DNA form, the CDR3 reads TGTGCCAGCAGTTACTACAGGACCCGATTGATCGAATCTGGAAACACCATATATTTT.

The chain carries TRBV27 and TRBJ2-3, with D possibly being TRBD2 (6 bases). This CDR3 spans 15 amino acids. Trimming cost V 5 bases and J 6 bases, with 18 bases left between them. Germline V gene sequence: CDR1 MNHEY, CDR2 SMNVEV (reference sequence). DNA for the CDR3: TGTGCCAGCAGTCCGGGACTTCTGACCCATGATACGCAGTATTTT. This codes for CASSPGLLTHDTQYF.

J is TRBJ2-3 and V is TRBV4-3; 7 bases agree with TRBD2. With V trimmed by 0 bases and J by 4 bases, 1 base remained unmatched. Germline V gene sequence: CDR1 LGHNA, CDR2 YSLEER. This CDR3 has 14 amino acids. CDR3 sequence: CASSQDGRADTQYF. CDR3 DNA sequence: TGCGCCAGCAGCCAAGATGGGAGGGCAGATACGCAGTATTTT.

The genes are TRBV28 and TRBJ2-7; D ambiguous. In germline, CDR1 is MDHEN, CDR2 SYDVKM. V was pared by 8 bases and J by 1 base, with 15 bases between. This CDR3 has 14 amino acids. CDR3 sequence: CASSPLPGSYEQYF. In nucleotides, the CDR3 is TGTGCCAGCTCCCCTTTGCCAGGATCCTACGAGCAGTACTTC.

Written as DNA, the CDR3 is TGCGCCAGCAGCTTGGCCAGCACTGAAGCTTTCTTT. Protein: CASSLASTEAFF. This sequence joins TRBV5-1 and TRBJ1-1; D ambiguous. The CDR3 extends over 12 amino acids. V was trimmed by 0 bases and J by 4 bases, leaving 4 bases between them. CDR1 and CDR2 from the germline V gene are SGHRS and YFSETQ.

The chain joins TRBV28 to TRBJ2-5, with 12 bases aligning to TRBD1. Germline V gene sequence: CDR1 MDHEN, CDR2 SYDVKM. J gave up 4 bases and V 6 bases, and 12 bases lay outside the gene matches. This CDR3 has 17 residues. CDR3 amino acids: CASRNPGQGAVGETQYF. Here the CDR3 DNA reads TGTGCCAGCAGAAATCCGGGACAGGGGGCGGTGGGAGAGACCCAGTACTTC.

This chain joins TRBV5-8 and TRBJ2-2, with 8 bases aligning to TRBD2. Looked up from germline, CDR1 is SGHTS and CDR2 is YDEGEE. The CDR3 is 16 residues long. J lost 3 bases, V lost 0 bases, and 4 bases had no gene match. As DNA, the CDR3 is TGTGCCAGCAGCTTGGGTAGCGGGGACTACACCGGGGAGCTGTTTTTT. This gives the protein CASSLGSGDYTGELFF.

This chain connects TRBV18 to TRBJ1-5; a possible D gene is TRBD1 (6 bases). The CDR3 sequence is 17 residues long. Germline lookup yields CDR1 KGHSH and CDR2 LQKENI. Trimming removed 5 bases from V and 0 bases from J, with 17 bases in between. The CDR3 bases are TGTGCCAGCTCAACGAGCCGGACAGTTTATAGCAATCAGCCCCAGCATTTT. Its translation: CASSTSRTVYSNQPQHF.

This rearrangement joins TRBV6-2 or TRBV6-3 to TRBJ2-7; D is perhaps TRBD1 (6 bases). Trimming pared 5 bases from V and 2 bases from J, leaving 13 bases between. CDR3 length: 14 residues. Germline V lookup: CDR1 MNHEY, CDR2 SVGEGT. The CDR3 DNA is TGTGCCAGCAGTCTCACACAGGGCCCCTACGAGCAGTACTTC. Translating gives CASSLTQGPYEQYF.

This rearrangement joins TRBV15 to TRBJ2-5, with D possibly TRBD1 on 5 matching bases. In germline, CDR1 is LNHNV, CDR2 YYDKDF (reference sequence). The CDR3 spans 14 residues. V was clipped by 0 bases and J by 7 bases, with 12 bases between them. The CDR3 sequence is CATSRDQGQGTQYF. The DNA of the CDR3 is TGTGCCACCAGCAGAGATCAGGGTCAGGGGACCCAGTACTTC. The variable domain in full, with the rest retrieved from reference TRBV15 and TRBJ2-5, is DAMVIQNPRYQVTQFGKPVTLSCSQTLNHNVMYWYQQKSSQAPKLLFHYYDKDFNNEADTPDNFQSRRPNTSFCFLDIRSPGLGDTAMYLCATSRDQGQGTQYFGPGTRLLVL.

The rearrangement joins TRBV5-1 to TRBJ2-7; possibly TRBD1 for D (6 bases). This CDR3 is 13 amino acids long. Between the trimmed V and J ends, which lost 5 bases and 4 bases, there was a span of 13 bases. Germline V lookup: CDR1 SGHRS, CDR2 YFSETQ. The CDR3 here is CASRPQGSYEQYF. The CDR3 DNA is TGCGCCAGCAGGCCACAGGGTTCGTACGAGCAGTACTTC.

The V gene is TRBV15, the J gene TRBJ1-1; D gene uncertain. This CDR3 region has 22 residues. Trimming shortened V by 0 bases and J by 0 bases, and 29 bases separated the two germline ends. Germline V gene lookup returns CDR1 LNHNV and CDR2 YYDKDF (reference sequence). CDR3 nucleotides: TGTGCCACCAGCAGAGACCGAGAGACCGCGAGCGACTCCTGGATCCTGAACACTGAAGCTTTCTTT. This encodes CATSRDRETASDSWILNTEAFF.

The rearrangement links TRBV12-3 or TRBV12-4 to TRBJ2-5, with D possibly matching TRBD1 (5 bases). The length of the CDR3 is 13 residues. V shed 8 bases and J shed 5 bases, with 15 bases lying between them. CDR3 bases: TGTGCCAGCGGCCAGGGATCTTTTGAGACCCAGTACTTC. The encoded protein is CASGQGSFETQYF.

This clone was seen just once. The chain joins TRBV5-1 to TRBJ2-4, with TRBD2 matching 8 bases. Per germline, CDR1 SGHRS and CDR2 YFSETQ. V gave up 2 bases and J gave up 4 bases; unmatched junction bases: 2. CDR3 length equals 14 residues. CDR3 nucleotides: TGCGCCAGCAGCTTCGGCGGGGGGAAAAACATTCAGTACTTC. Protein: CASSFGGGKNIQYF.

The genes are TRBV5-1 and TRBJ2-7; D unclear. The V end lost 0 bases, the J end lost 6 bases, and 10 bases lay between the germline ends. The CDR3 loop spans 13 amino acids. Germline V gives CDR1 SGHRS, CDR2 YFSETQ. Here the CDR3 DNA reads TGCGCCAGCAGCTTGGAACCAGTGGCCGAGCAGTACTTC. Amino acid sequence: CASSLEPVAEQYF.

V usage is TRBV9 and J usage is TRBJ1-4; 7 nucleotides line up with TRBD1. Germline CDR1 and CDR2: SGDLS and YYNGEE. V was pared by 0 bases and J by 7 bases, with 12 bases of the junction left unmatched. The CDR3 extends over 17 amino acids. The CDR3 nucleotides are TGTGCCAGCAGCGTAGCTAACAGGGGATATGGGAGTGAAAAACTGTTTTTT. Its translation: CASSVANRGYGSEKLFF.

V usage is TRBV28 and J usage is TRBJ1-2, with D possibly TRBD1 on 5 matching bases. The length of the CDR3 is 14 residues. Germline loops: CDR1 MDHEN, CDR2 SYDVKM. Trimming stripped 5 bases from V and 6 bases from J, with 16 bases between. CDR3 DNA: TGTGCCAGCAGTCCCTTCCAGGGCTTCCATGGCTACACCTTC. Translation: CASSPFQGFHGYTF.

The chain has TRBV28 and TRBJ1-6, with D possibly matching TRBD1 (6 bases). The V gene lost 6 bases and the J gene lost 6 bases, with 15 bases spanning the gap. The CDR3 runs to 15 residues. Germline CDR1 reads MDHEN; CDR2 reads SYDVKM. The CDR3 sequence is CASSKQGFGNSPLHF. CDR3 DNA: TGTGCCAGCAGCAAACAGGGTTTCGGTAATTCACCCCTCCACTTT.

V gene TRBV10-3 combines with J gene TRBJ2-5, with D possibly TRBD1 on 6 matching bases. From germline, CDR1 is ENHRY and CDR2 SYGVKD. This CDR3 spans 15 amino acids. V lost 10 bases to trimming and J lost 1 base, with 19 bases between them. CDR3 in DNA: TGTGCCACCTCTGACAGGCTTGGGGTCCAAGAGACCCAGTACTTC. Protein product: CATSDRLGVQETQYF.